The 10 T cell receptor beta chains given below trace back to one sample, sequenced in a study of cytomegalovirus exposure and HLA in healthy donors. 13 Jbeta primers and 60 Vbeta primers were used for the PCR. Only in-frame clones appear in the TCRdb table, and some are missing; sequencing was by immunoSEQ multiplex PCR. The sample carries over 110,000 clones, 70% to 80% recorded once. The sequencing input was PBMCs. The receptors here all came from a woman under 30 in good health and CMV-seropositive.

The rearrangement joins TRBV7-8 to TRBJ2-7; TRBD1 aligns across 9 bases. Germline loops: CDR1 SGHVS, CDR2 FQNEAQ. V dropped 2 bases and J dropped 2; count of bases not matched to a gene: 7. The CDR3 spans 16 residues. CDR3 sequence reads: CASSLWGQGGPYEQYF. The CDR3 DNA follows: TGTGCCAGCAGCTTATGGGGACAGGGTGGTCCCTACGAGCAGTACTTC.

This clone was counted once. The CDR3 is CASSLWPNQPQHF. CDR3 sequence (DNA): TGTGCCAGCAGTTTATGGCCCAATCAGCCCCAGCATTTT. V gene TRBV27 combines with J gene TRBJ1-5; no clear D gene. Trimming pared 1 base from V and 3 bases from J, leaving 4 bases between. The germline gives CDR1 MNHEY, CDR2 SMNVEV (reference sequence). This CDR3 is built from 13 residues.

The chain employs TRBV14 and TRBJ1-4, with D uncertain. Trimming removed 1 base at V and 5 bases at J, with 5 bases between. This CDR3 has 13 residues. Germline V lookup: CDR1 SGHDN, CDR2 FVKESK. CDR3 region: CASSQGLNEKLFF. CDR3 nucleotide sequence: TGTGCCAGCAGCCAAGGTCTAAATGAAAAACTGTTTTTT.

The gene calls are TRBV7-8 and TRBJ2-3, with D tentatively TRBD2 (5 bases). Germline V gene lookup returns CDR1 SGHVS and CDR2 FQNEAQ. CDR3 length: 15 amino acids. V lost 5 bases and J 0 bases, leaving 12 bases between the germline ends. DNA of the CDR3: TGTGCCAGCAGCCAAGCGGAGACTAGCACAGATACGCAGTATTTT. Translation gives CASSQAETSTDTQYF. Using reference TRBV7-8 and TRBJ2-3 for the parts outside the CDR3, the full variable domain is GAGVSQSPRYKVAKRGQDVALRCDPISGHVSLFWYQQALGQGPEFLTYFQNEAQLDKSGLPSDRFFAERPEGSVSTLKIQRTQQEDSAVYLCASSQAETSTDTQYFGPGTRLTVL.

This chain connects TRBV29-1 to TRBJ1-2, with 10 bases fitting TRBD1. V was pared by 4 bases and J by 6 bases, with 2 bases of the junction left unmatched. The CDR3 is 12 residues long. The germline V gene encodes CDR1 SQVTM and CDR2 ANQGSEA. The CDR3 DNA follows: TGCAGCGTTGGACAGGGGGCAAATGGCTACACCTTC. As protein: CSVGQGANGYTF.

The chain recombines TRBV7-2 with TRBJ2-3; D perhaps matches TRBD2 (5 bases). V lost 4 bases to trimming and J lost 3 bases, with 14 bases between them. This CDR3 comprises 15 residues. Looked up from germline, CDR1 is SGHTA and CDR2 is FQGNSA. CDR3 sequence: CASSSDGLGTDTQYF. Written as DNA, the CDR3 is TGTGCCAGCAGCTCCGACGGACTGGGAACAGATACGCAGTATTTT.

This chain uses TRBV6-6 with TRBJ1-4; possible D gene TRBD1, 6 bases. The CDR3 has 15 residues. V gave up 0 bases and J gave up 7 bases, with 12 bases separating them. Per the germline V gene, CDR1 is MNHNY and CDR2 is SVGAGI (reference sequence). CDR3 DNA: TGTGCCAGCAGTTACTCCAGGGGCCGAGGTGAAAAACTGTTTTTT. Its protein is CASSYSRGRGEKLFF.

The V gene is TRBV5-1, the J gene TRBJ1-2; 9 bases are shared with TRBD1. J gave up 8 bases and V 4 bases, and 12 bases lay outside the gene matches. The CDR3 covers 15 residues. From germline, CDR1 is SGHRS and CDR2 YFSETQ. CDR3 amino acids: CASSPGGTGTWGYTF. The DNA for the CDR3 is TGCGCCAGCAGCCCGGGGGGGACAGGGACGTGGGGCTACACCTTC. The full variable domain, in which reference TRBV5-1 and TRBJ1-2 provide the parts outside the CDR3, is KAGVTQTPRYLIKTRGQQVTLSCSPISGHRSVSWYQQTPGQGLQFLFEYFSETQRNKGNFPGRFSGRQFSNSRSEMNVSTLELGDSALYLCASSPGGTGTWGYTFGSGTRLTVV.

The rearrangement links TRBV6-6 to TRBJ1-1; D uncertain. There are 12 residues in the CDR3. Trimming removed 7 bases at V and 4 bases at J, with 10 bases between. Germline V gene lookup returns CDR1 MNHNY and CDR2 SVGAGI (reference sequence). The CDR3 reads CASTQVRTEAFF. CDR3 DNA: TGTGCCAGCACCCAGGTCCGCACTGAAGCTTTCTTT.

This sequence joins TRBV6-1 and TRBJ2-7; D is perhaps TRBD1 (6 bases). Germline-derived CDR1 and CDR2 are MNHNS and SASEGT. With 4 bases removed from V and 0 bases from J, the gap between germline ends came to 16 bases. The CDR3 is 16 amino acids. CDR3 bases: TGTGCCAGCAGTGGTTCTCTCGGCAGGGGCTCCTACGAGCAGTACTTC. This encodes CASSGSLGRGSYEQYF.